This paragraph covers one T cell receptor beta chain sequence. It has no known antigen specificity. No much larger clone is present one base from it, and per-base qualities are unavailable. This entry belongs to a study of blood T cell repertoires in COVID-19 (dated by TCRdb to the early 2020s). Context from the whole study: Samples covering the acute and convalescent phases of COVID-19 were provided by collaborators in the United States, Italy and Spain. The prospective study material was composed of cDNA or gDNA derived from T cells, B-cell-depleted T cells, or PBMCs. Subjects who had been exposed to COVID-19, were actively infected with it, or had recovered from it provided the deeply sampled blood TCRbeta repertoires that made up the dataset. The repertoires were released in a freely available public database intended as a resource for research on the immune response to SARS-CoV-2. Where HLA class I and class II types were available, the types were taken from metadata supplied by the sample provider, not from assay-based typing. A de-identified subject ID, COVID-19 status, age in years and sex were almost always included in the sample metadata. Samples came from the ongoing ImmuneRACE study (first 160 participants) plus 1,254 subjects from 6 global collaborators.

The CDR3 contains 15 residues, cysteine and phenylalanine counted. Kept here is only the CDR3 DNA, which spans 45 bases and is read in frame from base 1. The germline V gene (reference sequence) provides CDR1 SGHKS and CDR2 YYEKEE. The V and J ends are trimmed by 4 bases and 4 bases, leaving 15 bases between them. The immunoSEQ Assay, a bias-controlled multiplex PCR, was used to amplify TCRbeta CDR3 regions from genomic DNA. The source study handled its data this way. Within the assay, amplification of reference gene primers was used to estimate how many nucleated cells each sample contained. To quantify the absolute abundance of each unique TCRbeta CDR3 rearrangement, sequence reads were collapsed and filtered. For each sample, productive Simpson clonality was calculated as the square root of Simpson's diversity index over productive rearrangements. TCRdb carries this immuneACCESS record with in-frame sequences only. Its versions omit some clonotypes, under half of them owing to an unresolved V gene in the studies checked, with the rest unexplained. For V, J and clone size, that table is used; D and trimming come from the DNA. The sample table records some 110,000 clones; around nine tenths of these occur just once. The ten top clones hold about 4.5% of the sample.

The collaborating institutions used their own protocols to collect whole blood in K2EDTA tubes. For TCRbeta analysis, collaborators shipped samples in one of three forms: frozen whole blood, isolated PBMCs, or DNA extracted from either of those sample types. General study outcomes and caveats: Clinical and demographic metadata were provided uncurated, with the amount varying by source and participant.

The sequence is built from TRBV5-5 and TRBJ1-5; the D gene is possibly TRBD1, with 6 bases matching. What was sequenced was peripheral blood. The source of this sequence is a man in his forties with acute or convalescent COVID-19. In nucleotides, the sequence is TGTGCCAGCAGCCCCCGGGACACCCTGAATCAGCCCCAGCATTTT. Its amino acids are CASSPRDTLNQPQHF.